These T cell receptor beta chains were read from a single sample in a study of cytomegalovirus exposure and HLA in healthy donors. Some clones are missing from TCRdb's copy, which holds only in-frame ones; the method was immunoSEQ multiplex PCR. The sample includes some 120,000 clones. The specimen sequenced was PBMCs. Receptor source: a man aged 18-30 years in good health and CMV-seronegative. Each CDR3 is given with its conserved first and last residue. D genes are given only for firm matches.

V	D	J	DNA	CDR3
TRBV18	NA	TRBJ1-1	TGTGCCAGCTCACCCCTACGTGTGAACACTGAAGCTTTCTTT	CASSPLRVNTEAFF
TRBV30	NA	TRBJ1-1	TGTGCCTGGGGGAAGGGTAAGGGGACTGAAGCTTTCTTT	CAWGKGKGTEAFF
TRBV15	TRBD1	TRBJ2-7	TGTGCCACCAGCAGAGATTTACAGGGGGCCGCCTACGAGCAGTACTTC	CATSRDLQGAAYEQYF
TRBV5-1	TRBD2	TRBJ2-7	TGCGCCAGCAGCCGGGGGGAGAACTACTACGAGCAGTACTTC	CASSRGENYYEQYF
TRBV2	NA	TRBJ1-5	TGTGCCAGCAGTCGGGTGACCCAGCCCCAGCATTTT	CASSRVTQPQHF
TRBV5-1	NA	TRBJ2-7	TGCGCCAGCAGCTTCGGCTACTCGGGAAACGAGCAGTACTTC	CASSFGYSGNEQYF
TRBV2	NA	TRBJ1-1	TGTGCCAGCATGGGCAGGGCGAACACTGAAGCTTTCTTT	CASMGRANTEAFF
TRBV30	NA	TRBJ2-2	TGTTGTACAGGGCACACCGGGGAGCTGTTTTTT	CCTGHTGELFF
TRBV6-5	NA	TRBJ2-7	TGTGCCAGCAGTTATCAGGGGAGCTACGAGCAGTACTTC	CASSYQGSYEQYF
TRBV7-9	TRBD1	TRBJ2-7	TGTGCCAGCAGCCCACAGGGGGCCGGGGCCTACGAGCAGTACTTC	CASSPQGAGAYEQYF
TRBV29-1	NA	TRBJ2-1	TGCAGCGTGAGAAGCGGCAGCTCCTACAATGAGCAGTTCTTC	CSVRSGSSYNEQFF
TRBV27	TRBD1	TRBJ1-1	TGTGCCAGCAGTCTATACAGGGGGGACACTGAAGCTTTCTTT	CASSLYRGDTEAFF
TRBV5-4	TRBD1	TRBJ2-7	TGTGCCAGCAGCTTTAATGGACAGGGGATCCACGAGCAGTACTTC	CASSFNGQGIHEQYF
TRBV5-1	NA	TRBJ2-7	TGCGCCAGCAGCGGGGGGTACGAGCAGTACTTC	CASSGGYEQYF
TRBV7-2	TRBD1	TRBJ1-2	TGTGCCAGCAGCTCCGGGACAGGGGGAATGGTGGGAGGCTACACCTTC	CASSSGTGGMVGGYTF
TRBV29-1	NA	TRBJ2-1	TGCAGCGTCACCCTGGGCAGGGTAAATGAGCAGTTCTTC	CSVTLGRVNEQFF
TRBV7-9	TRBD1	TRBJ2-2	TGTGCCAGCAGCCTACAGGGGACCGGGGAGCTGTTTTTT	CASSLQGTGELFF
TRBV29-1	TRBD1	TRBJ2-2	TGCAGCGTTGTAGGGACAGGCGCACCGAACACCGGGGAGCTGTTTTTT	CSVVGTGAPNTGELFF
TRBV9	TRBD1	TRBJ2-4	TGTGCCAGCAGCGTAGCGGAGACAGGGTGGGGAAACATTCAGTACTTC	CASSVAETGWGNIQYF
TRBV18	NA	TRBJ2-7	TGTGCCAGCTCACAAATTCAGTTCCATGCAGACGAGCAGTACTTC	CASSQIQFHADEQYF
TRBV5-1	NA	TRBJ2-7	TGCGCCAGCAGCTTGGGGCTAGCGACCTACGAGCAGTACTTC	CASSLGLATYEQYF
TRBV4-2	NA	TRBJ2-7	TGTGCCAGCAGCCAAGTGGTGGGGAGTCAGGTGCCAATTCACGAGCAGTACTTC	CASSQVVGSQVPIHEQYF
TRBV28	TRBD2	TRBJ2-7	TGTGCCAGCAGTTTATGGACTAGCGGGGAACGAGACGAGCAGTACTTC	CASSLWTSGERDEQYF
TRBV6-5	NA	TRBJ2-5	TGTGCCAGCAGCCTCACCCCCCCTCCGAGGGAGACCCAGTACTTC	CASSLTPPPRETQYF
TRBV5-1	TRBD2	TRBJ2-7	TGCGCCAGCACTAGCGGAGGACACTACGAGCAGTACTTC	CASTSGGHYEQYF